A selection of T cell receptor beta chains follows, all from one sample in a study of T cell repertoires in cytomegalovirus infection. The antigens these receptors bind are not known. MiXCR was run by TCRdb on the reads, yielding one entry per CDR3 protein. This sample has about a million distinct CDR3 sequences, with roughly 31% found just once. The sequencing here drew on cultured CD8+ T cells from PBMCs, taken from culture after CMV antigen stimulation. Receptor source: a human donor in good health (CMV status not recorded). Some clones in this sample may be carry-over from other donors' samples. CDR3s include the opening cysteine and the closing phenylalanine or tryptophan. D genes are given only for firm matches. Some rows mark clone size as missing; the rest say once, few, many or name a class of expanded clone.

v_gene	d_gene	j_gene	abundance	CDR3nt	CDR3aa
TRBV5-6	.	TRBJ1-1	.	TGTGCCAGCAGAAGACTGCGGGGGAACACTGAAGCTTTCTTT	CASRRLRGNTEAFF
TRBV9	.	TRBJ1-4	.	TGTGCCAGCAGCCCGAATGGTGGGAATGAAAAACTGTTTTTT	CASSPNGGNEKLFF
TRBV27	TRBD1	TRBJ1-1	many	TGTGCCAGCAGTTTATCTCGGGGACAGGGCTTGAACACTGAAGCTTTCTTT	CASSLSRGQGLNTEAFF
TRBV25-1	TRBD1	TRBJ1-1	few	TGTGCCAGCAGTGAACTCGACAGGGGGTCTGGGGACACTGAAGCTTTCTTT	CASSELDRGSGDTEAFF
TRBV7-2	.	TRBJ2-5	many	TGTGCCAGCAGCCACCGGGACTGGGGGCAAGAGACCCAGTACTTC	CASSHRDWGQETQYF
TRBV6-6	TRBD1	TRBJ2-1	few	TGTGCCAGCAGCCGGAGACAGGGTGGGTCCTACAATGAGCAGTTCTTC	CASSRRQGGSYNEQFF
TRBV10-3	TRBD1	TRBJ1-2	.	TGTGCCATCAGTGTGGACAGGGTCAACTATGGCTACATCTTC	CAISVDRVNYGYIF
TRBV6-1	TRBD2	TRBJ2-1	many	TGTGCCAGCAACCCACTAGCGGGGGTGAACAATGAGCAGTTCTTC	CASNPLAGVNNEQFF
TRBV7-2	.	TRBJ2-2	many	TGTGCCAGCAGCCCCCCAGGGAGGCCGAAGCTGTTTTTT	CASSPPGRPKLFF
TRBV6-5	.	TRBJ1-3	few	TGTGCCAGCGGGTACGGCGGAAACACCATATATTTT	CASGYGGNTIYF
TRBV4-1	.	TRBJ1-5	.	TGCGCCAGCAGCCAAGGGTCAGCATATCAGCCCCAGCATTTT	CASSQGSAYQPQHF
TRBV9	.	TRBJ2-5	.	TGTGCCAGCAGCGTAGCTCCAGGCTACCAAGAGACCCAGTACTTC	CASSVAPGYQETQYF
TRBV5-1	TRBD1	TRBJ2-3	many	TGCGCCAGCAGCAGAGGGGGCGAAAGAATAGATACGCAGTATTTT	CASSRGGERIDTQYF
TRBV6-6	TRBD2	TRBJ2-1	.	TGTGCCAGCACCACCCGGGACAAACTAGCGGGGGACAATGAGCAGTTCTTC	CASTTRDKLAGDNEQFF
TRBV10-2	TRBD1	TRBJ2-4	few	TGCGCCAGCAGGAACACAGGGGACATTCAGTACTTC	CASRNTGDIQYF
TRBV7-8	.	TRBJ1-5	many	TGTGCCAGCAGCTTCAACAGCGATAGCAATCAGCCCCAGCATTTT	CASSFNSDSNQPQHF
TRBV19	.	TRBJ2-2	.	TGTGCCAGTAGTATCGGCCTAGCTGCCACCGGGGAGCTGTTTTTT	CASSIGLAATGELFF
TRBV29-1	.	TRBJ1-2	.	TGCAGCGTTGAGGGACGGGCCGGCTACACCTTC	CSVEGRAGYTF
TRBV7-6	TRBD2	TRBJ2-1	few	TGTGCCAGCAGCTTAGTGACTAGCGGGGGCCTTGATGAGCAGTTCTTC	CASSLVTSGGLDEQFF
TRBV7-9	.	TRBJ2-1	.	TGTGCCAGCAGCTTAGCAATCAGGGACGCCGGCAATGAGCAGTTCTTC	CASSLAIRDAGNEQFF
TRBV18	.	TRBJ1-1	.	TGTGCCAGCTCACCATTAGGGGTTGTGGCTGAAGCTTTCTTT	CASSPLGVVAEAFF
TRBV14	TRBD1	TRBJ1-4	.	TGTGCCAGCAGGCGGACAGGGGAATCAAATGAAAAACTGTTTTTT	CASRRTGESNEKLFF
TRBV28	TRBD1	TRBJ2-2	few	TGTGCCAGCACCCCGACAGGGGCGAACACCGGGGAGCTGTTTTTT	CASTPTGANTGELFF
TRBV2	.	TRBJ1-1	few	TGTGCCAGCAGTGAACCAGTACAAGCTTTCTTT	CASSEPVQAFF
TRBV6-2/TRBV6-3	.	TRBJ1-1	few	TGTGCCAGCAGTTACCTTCATCTGACGGTGAACACTGAAGCTTTCTTT	CASSYLHLTVNTEAFF
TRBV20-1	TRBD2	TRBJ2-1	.	TGCAGTGCTAGAGATCCCCAATCGACTAGCGGGGGGGCCAGCTACAATGAGCAGTTCTTC	CSARDPQSTSGGASYNEQFF
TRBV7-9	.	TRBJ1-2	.	TGTGCCAGCAGCCCCGAAGGCGGGATCGCTGGCTACACCTTC	CASSPEGGIAGYTF
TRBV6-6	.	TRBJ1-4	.	TGTGCCAGCAGCCACCGGACGTTTGAAAAACTGTTTTTT	CASSHRTFEKLFF
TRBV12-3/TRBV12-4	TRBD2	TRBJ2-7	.	TGTGCCAGCAGCCAAGGGAGGGGCGAGCAGTACTTC	CASSQGRGEQYF
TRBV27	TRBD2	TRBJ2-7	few	TGTGCCAGCAGTGCGGGAGGTGTATTCTACGAGCAGTACTTC	CASSAGGVFYEQYF
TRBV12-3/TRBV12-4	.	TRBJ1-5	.	TGTGCCAGCAGTTTAGAGGGTCATTATGATCAGCCCCAGCATTTT	CASSLEGHYDQPQHF
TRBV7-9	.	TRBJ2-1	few	TGTGCCAGCAGCCCACCCGGGGTGCTCATGTGGAATGAGCAGTTCTTC	CASSPPGVLMWNEQFF
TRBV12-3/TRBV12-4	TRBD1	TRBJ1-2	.	TGTGCCAGCACCTCAGGGGGCGCTGGCTACACCTTC	CASTSGGAGYTF
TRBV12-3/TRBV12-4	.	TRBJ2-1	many	TGTGCCAGCAGACCTCCCGGGGCCCTCAATGAGCAGTTCTTC	CASRPPGALNEQFF
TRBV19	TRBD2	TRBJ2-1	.	TGTGCCAGTAGCGACGGGACTAGCGGCCCTTACAATGAGCAGTTCTTC	CASSDGTSGPYNEQFF
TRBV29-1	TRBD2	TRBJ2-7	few	TGCAGCGTTGAAGGGCTAGCGGGGGACTACGAGCAGTACTTC	CSVEGLAGDYEQYF
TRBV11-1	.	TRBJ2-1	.	TGTGCCAGCATCCAGGGGGGCTCCTACAATGAGCAGTTCTTC	CASIQGGSYNEQFF
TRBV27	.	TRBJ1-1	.	TGTGCCAGCAGTTTCGGCAGAAGCTTCGAAGCTTTCTTT	CASSFGRSFEAFF
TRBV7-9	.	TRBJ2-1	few	TGTGCCAGCAGCTTAGCGGGAAGCGAGGAGGGGTTCTTC	CASSLAGSEEGFF
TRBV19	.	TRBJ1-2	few	TGTGCCAGCGGTCGAATGATAGGACAGTTCAACTATGGCTACACCTTC	CASGRMIGQFNYGYTF
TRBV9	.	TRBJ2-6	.	TGTGCCAGCAGCCCGCCGGCGGCTCTCTCTGGGGCCAACGTCCTGACTTTC	CASSPPAALSGANVLTF
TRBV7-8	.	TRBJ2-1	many	TGTGCCAGCAGCTTAGATAGCAGGGGCTTAGGTGGCTACAATGAGCAGTTCTTC	CASSLDSRGLGGYNEQFF
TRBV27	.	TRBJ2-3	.	TGTGCCAGCACCTCTAGAGGAAAGGGGCCGAGCACAGATACGCAGTATTTT	CASTSRGKGPSTDTQYF
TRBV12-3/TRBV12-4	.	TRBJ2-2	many	TGTGCCAGCAGTTTAGCAGGGTACACCGGGGAGCTGTTTTTT	CASSLAGYTGELFF
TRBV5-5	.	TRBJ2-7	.	TGTGCCAGCAGCGCTAGTTCGGAGCAGTACTTC	CASSASSEQYF
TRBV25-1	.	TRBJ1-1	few	TGTGCCCCGGACCGGGCCGTGAACACTGAAGCTTTCTTT	CAPDRAVNTEAFF
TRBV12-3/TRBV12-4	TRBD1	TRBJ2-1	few	TGTGCCAGCAGTGGGACAGGGCTAGTCATCGGAGATGAGCAGTTCTTC	CASSGTGLVIGDEQFF
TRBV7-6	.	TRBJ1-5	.	TGTGCCAGCAGCTTATGGATCCATCAGCCCCAGCATTTT	CASSLWIHQPQHF
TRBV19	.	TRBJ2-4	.	TGTGCCAAGGCGGTGGGTGGGTGGGTCTACATTCAGTACTTC	CAKAVGGWVYIQYF